The sequence of this TCR beta chain was determined in a study of identical twins. The CDR3 length is 15 residues. V was trimmed by 3 bases and J by 1 base, leaving 12 bases between them. Germline CDR1 SGHTA, CDR2 FQGNSA. TCRdb reanalysed the 5' RACE reads using MiXCR and keeps one entry per CDR3 protein. The repertoire has approximately 700,000 distinct CDR3 sequences, about 20% of them found once; the top ten carry about an eighth. These data were likewise used in another study, on T cells expressing NK-cell markers.

The TCR sequence derives from a woman aged 18-35 years in good health. The J gene is TRBJ1-1, the V gene TRBV7-2; D ambiguous. The sequenced material came from PBMCs. This chain's CDR3 is CASSFISVRNTEAFF. DNA of the CDR3: TGTGCCAGCAGCTTTATTTCAGTGAGGAACACTGAAGCTTTCTTT.